The next 19 T cell receptor beta chains were all read from a single sample in a study of technical replicates of blood from a handful of donors. Sequencing was performed with immunoSEQ multiplex PCR; in TCRdb, only in-frame clones are kept and a portion is missing. Of about 85,000 clones in the sample, roughly 94% were seen once. The sample consisted of T cells isolated from PBMCs. These receptors were obtained from a human donor in good health.

V is TRBV5-4 and J is TRBJ1-2, with unresolved D. From germline, CDR1 is SGHNT and CDR2 YYREEE (reference sequence). Trimming shortened V by 0 bases and J by 5 bases, and 5 bases separated the two germline ends. The CDR3 totals 12 residues. The CDR3 DNA reads TGTGCCAGCAGCTTGGAACAGTATGGCTACACCTTC. This translates into CASSLEQYGYTF.

Here the CDR3 DNA reads TGTGCCAGCAGCCCTCGGGGAAGCGGGGGGTTCTACAATGAGCAGTTCTTC. Translating it yields CASSPRGSGGFYNEQFF. The chain employs TRBV9 and TRBJ2-1; TRBD2 matches 9 bases. The CDR3 has 17 residues. From germline, CDR1 is SGDLS and CDR2 YYNGEE. V lost 4 bases to trimming and J lost 3 bases; unmatched junction nucleotides: 11.

This clone was seen a handful of times. Here the CDR3 DNA reads TGTGCCAGCAGCCAGGAAGGGAGTCAGCCCCAGCATTTT. Its protein product is CASSQEGSQPQHF. This sequence joins TRBV4-2 and TRBJ1-5; unclear D gene. The V gene's germline CDR1 is LGHNA and CDR2 YNFKEQ. This CDR3 is 13 amino acids long. The V and J ends lost 3 bases and 6 bases respectively, with 9 bases between them.

V gene TRBV28 combines with J gene TRBJ2-7, with 7 bases that match TRBD2. The germline CDR1 and CDR2 sequences are MDHEN and SYDVKM. Losses at the gene ends were 0 bases for V and 4 bases for J; bases not matched to a gene: 6. This CDR3 comprises 15 residues. The CDR3 loop reads CASSLWGGREYEQYF. The CDR3 nucleotides read TGTGCCAGCAGTTTATGGGGGGGGAGGGAGTACGAGCAGTACTTC.

The chain recombines TRBV2 with TRBJ1-5; D possibly corresponds to TRBD1 (6 bases). From germline, CDR1 is SNHLY and CDR2 FYNNEI. V was clipped by 7 bases and J by 2 bases, with 12 bases between them. The CDR3 consists of 14 residues. The CDR3 region has the DNA TGTGCCAGCAACCCCCGACAGGGCAATCAGCCCCAGCATTTT. It is translated as CASNPRQGNQPQHF.

This rearrangement joins TRBV4-1 to TRBJ2-6; TRBD2 is a possible D gene (5 bases). Deletions cut 4 bases from V and 0 bases from J, with 13 bases between. The CDR3 is 17 amino acids. Germline V gives CDR1 MGHRA, CDR2 YSYEKL. DNA for the CDR3: TGCGCCAGCAGCCTCAGTGGGAGTTTCTCTGGGGCCAACGTCCTGACTTTC. This translates into CASSLSGSFSGANVLTF.

The CDR3 region has the DNA TGTGCCATCAGAAGGGACAGGGTTTCCAACTATGGCTACACCTTC. Amino acids: CAIRRDRVSNYGYTF. This sequence joins TRBV10-3 and TRBJ1-2, with 9 bases aligning to TRBD1. V was pared by 6 bases and J by 2 bases, with 7 bases of the junction left unmatched. Germline CDR1 ENHRY, CDR2 SYGVKD. This CDR3 region has 15 residues.

This clone has a single count. The chain joins TRBV2 to TRBJ2-7; 7 positions agree with TRBD2. The CDR3 loop spans 16 amino acids. The trim removed 7 bases at V and 4 bases at J, leaving 16 bases unmatched. Germline V CDR1 and CDR2: SNHLY, FYNNEI. CDR3 sequence: CASKEMASGGNYEQYF. CDR3 coding DNA: TGTGCCAGCAAAGAGATGGCTAGCGGAGGAAATTACGAGCAGTACTTC.

The V and J genes are TRBV2 and TRBJ2-7, with TRBD1 identical over 12 bases. The CDR3 is made up of 12 amino acids. J was trimmed by 11 bases and V by 7 bases; bases with no gene match: 6. Germline V gene sequence: CDR1 SNHLY, CDR2 FYNNEI. The CDR3: CASTGTGGGEYF. The CDR3 nucleotides are TGTGCCAGCACCGGGACAGGGGGCGGGGAGTACTTC.

The V gene is TRBV6-4, the J gene TRBJ2-1, with TRBD2 matching over 16 bases. Per the germline V gene, CDR1 is MRHNA and CDR2 is SNTAGT. J was trimmed by 2 bases and V by 4 bases; bases with no gene match: 5. This CDR3 contains 18 residues. The CDR3 loop reads CASSVPGLAGGAYNEQFF. CDR3 in DNA: TGTGCCAGCAGTGTCCCGGGACTAGCGGGGGGGGCCTACAATGAGCAGTTCTTC.

The rearrangement joins TRBV6-1 to TRBJ1-4, with D possibly being TRBD1 (6 bases). The length of the CDR3 is 14 residues. V lost 1 base and J lost 4, with 7 bases in between. The germline CDR1 and CDR2 sequences are MNHNS and SASEGT. In DNA, the CDR3 is TGTGCCAGCAGTGAAGACAGGGTTAATGAAAAACTGTTTTTT. Its protein product is CASSEDRVNEKLFF.

The rearrangement links TRBV6-5 to TRBJ1-1; TRBD1 matches 8 bases. Germline V lookup: CDR1 MNHEY, CDR2 SVGAGI. The CDR3 is 15 amino acids. Germline trimming cut 6 bases from V and 0 bases from J; bases unmatched to any gene: 6. CDR3 residues: CASSTGGLVNTEAFF. The DNA for the CDR3 is TGTGCCAGCAGCACAGGGGGTCTGGTGAACACTGAAGCTTTCTTT.

J is TRBJ2-1 and V is TRBV18; weak D call: TRBD2 (6 bases). Germline CDR1 KGHSH, CDR2 LQKENI. The length of the CDR3 is 15 residues. With 6 bases removed from V and 2 bases from J, the gap between germline ends came to 14 bases. Here the CDR3 reads CASSSAGTPYNEQFF. The CDR3 nucleotides are TGTGCCAGCTCCTCGGCCGGGACTCCCTACAATGAGCAGTTCTTC.

The chain's CDR3 is CASSPKAGGHGEQFF. For the CDR3, the DNA is TGTGCCAGCTCACCAAAAGCGGGGGGGCACGGTGAGCAGTTCTTC. The V gene is TRBV18, the J gene TRBJ2-1; the match to TRBD2 covers 10 bases. The CDR3 sequence is 15 residues long. V lost 2 bases and J lost 9; bases outside the gene matches: 7. Per the germline V gene, CDR1 is KGHSH and CDR2 is LQKENI.

This chain's CDR3 is CASSFPGGRETQYF. The CDR3 region has the DNA TGTGCCAGCAGCTTTCCAGGGGGGAGGGAGACCCAGTACTTC. The rearrangement joins TRBV7-9 to TRBJ2-5; maybe TRBD1 (7 bases). The CDR3 is made up of 14 amino acids. Germline V gene sequence: CDR1 SEHNR, CDR2 FQNEAQ (reference sequence). V lost 3 bases and J lost 5, with 13 bases in between. The full variable domain, in which reference TRBV7-9 and TRBJ2-5 provide the parts outside the CDR3, is DTGVSQNPRHKITKRGQNVTFRCDPISEHNRLYWYRQTLGQGPEFLTYFQNEAQLEKSRLLSDRFSAERPKGSFSTLEIQRTEQGDSAMYLCASSFPGGRETQYFGPGTRLLVL.

This sequence joins TRBV18 and TRBJ2-7; 7 bases match TRBD1. The germline V gene encodes CDR1 KGHSH and CDR2 LQKENI. The CDR3 contains 15 residues. The V and J ends lost 5 bases and 3 bases, in that order; junction bases with no gene match: 10. The CDR3 DNA reads TGTGCCAGCTCAAGACAGGGCGGTGGGAACTACGAGCAGTACTTC. This translates into CASSRQGGGNYEQYF.

V usage is TRBV11-2 and J usage is TRBJ2-3; 7 bases align to TRBD1. Germline loops: CDR1 SGHAT, CDR2 FQNNGV. V gave up 5 bases and J gave up 5 bases; unmatched junction bases: 4. This CDR3 spans 13 amino acids. This CDR3 is CASSHAGGDTQYF. CDR3 bases: TGTGCCAGCAGCCACGCAGGGGGAGATACGCAGTATTTT.

The CDR3 bases are TGTGCCAGCAGCCCCAGGACAGGGGGCTTCGCTGAAGCTTTCTTT. It codes for CASSPRTGGFAEAFF. V gene TRBV5-4 combines with J gene TRBJ1-1; 11 positions match TRBD1. V dropped 4 bases and J dropped 6; count of bases not matched to a gene: 8. Germline V lookup: CDR1 SGHNT, CDR2 YYREEE (reference sequence). The CDR3 runs 15 residues.

V and J are TRBV9 and TRBJ2-3; D gene ambiguous. Trimming took 0 bases from V and 6 from J, leaving 5 bases between them. CDR3 length equals 12 residues. CDR1 and CDR2 from the germline V gene are SGDLS and YYNGEE. The CDR3 reads CASSVAGDTQYF. CDR3 nucleotide sequence: TGTGCCAGCAGCGTAGCCGGGGATACGCAGTATTTT.